Listed here are 3 T cell receptor beta chains from one sample, sequenced in a study of shared clonotypes between healthy human individuals. Libraries were prepared by immunoSEQ multiplex PCR; TCRdb keeps only in-frame clonotypes and omits some of them. The sample shows some 530,000 clones, around 80% of them seen only once. Sequenced: PBMCs. These TCRs come from a woman between 40 and 50 years old in good health. Some clones in this sample may be carry-over from other donors' samples.

A word on this clone: A much larger clone sits a single nucleotide away, making a read error possible. The sample has other DNA sequences that encode this CDR3 too. V gene TRBV30 combines with J gene TRBJ1-3; possible D gene TRBD1, 5 bases. CDR1 and CDR2 (germline): GTSNPN, SVGIG (reference sequence). The CDR3 covers 14 residues. CDR3 loop: CAWSVGGAGNTIYF. The CDR3 nucleotides read TGTGCCTGGAGTGTGGGGGGAGCTGGAAACACCATATACTTT.

The chain carries TRBV28 and TRBJ1-1, with TRBD1 identical over 11 bases. The germline V gene encodes CDR1 MDHEN and CDR2 SYDVKM. The junction had 9 bases not matched to a gene; V was cut back by 7 bases and J by 5 bases. The CDR3 runs 15 residues. The CDR3 DNA reads TGTGCCAGCACCGCGGCCGGGACAGGGGGGACTGAAGCTTTCTTT. Its translation: CASTAAGTGGTEAFF.

The chain has TRBV30 and TRBJ2-7; D is uncertain. V lost 1 base, J lost 4 bases, and 11 bases lay in between. The CDR3 loop spans 13 amino acids. CDR1 GTSNPN and CDR2 SVGIG come from the germline V gene (reference sequence). The CDR3 DNA sequence: TGTGCCTGGAGTGCGGGCATGATATACGAGCAGTACTTC. This translates into CAWSAGMIYEQYF.